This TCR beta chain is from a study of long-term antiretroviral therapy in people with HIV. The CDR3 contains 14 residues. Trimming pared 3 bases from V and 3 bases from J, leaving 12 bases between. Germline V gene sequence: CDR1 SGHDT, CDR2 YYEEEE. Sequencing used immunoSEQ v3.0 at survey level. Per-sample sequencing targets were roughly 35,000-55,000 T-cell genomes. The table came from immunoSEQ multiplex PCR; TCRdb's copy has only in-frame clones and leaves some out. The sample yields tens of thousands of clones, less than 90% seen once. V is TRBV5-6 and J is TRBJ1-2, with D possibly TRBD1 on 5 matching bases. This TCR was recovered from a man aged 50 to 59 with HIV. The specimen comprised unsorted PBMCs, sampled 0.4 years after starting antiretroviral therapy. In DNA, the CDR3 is TGTGCCAGCAGCTCGGGGGAGGATCACTATGGCTACACCTTC. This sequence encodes CASSSGEDHYGYTF.